The clone carrying this TCR beta chain was counted many times. Its antigen is unidentified. Time point reported: sample taken at primary tumor resection. More than 70 TRACERx patients with early, untreated non-small cell lung cancer donated samples. Whole RNA came from tumor, nontumor lung or frozen PBMC and was sequenced without being sorted. Individually, TCR cDNA molecules were each labelled with a unique molecular identifier. TCRdb re-analysed the 5' RACE reads in MiXCR, keeping a single row per CDR3 protein. The repertoire holds 23,000 or so distinct CDR3 sequences, approximately 4.8% seen once, with around 5.5% in the top ten. The sample belongs to a study of spatial heterogeneity in lung cancer. Whole-study findings and limits: Ubiquitous expanded tumor TCRs were seen in blood more at resection than at follow-up.

The V and J ends lost 4 bases and 4 bases respectively, with 11 bases between them. The CDR3 contains 13 residues. Germline V gene lookup returns CDR1 SQVTM and CDR2 ANQGSEA. The sample here was PBMCs, taken at surgery. This clonotype was obtained from a male donor with early-stage non-small cell lung cancer. J is TRBJ1-3 and V is TRBV29-1; D call uncertain. The CDR3 DNA sequence: TGCAGCGTTGCCGGCGGGTACGGAAACACCATATATTTT. It codes for CSVAGGYGNTIYF.